The source of this T cell receptor beta chain is a study of T cells of healthy individuals (dated by TCRdb to the late 2010s). Libraries were prepared through 5' RACE. Sequencing used an Illumina MiSeq. The public sequencing data were trimmed at Q25 with fastp and processed into clonotypes with MiXCR by TCRdb, which kept only in-frame beta chains. A single entry per CDR3 protein holds the most common genes and DNA from its merged rows. The sample table holds some 82,000 distinct CDR3 sequences, of which about 5% were seen once. 7.5% of the sample is in the top ten clones. In its sample, this clonotype was seen a few times. What antigen it recognizes has not been identified. The input lacks base qualities; no much larger clone sits a single base away. The CDR3, cysteine through phenylalanine, is 12 amino acids long. The only DNA kept is the CDR3, 36 bases in frame from the first base. A distance of 7 bases separates the germline ends of V and J, which lose 7 bases and 2 bases respectively. As encoded in the germline V gene, CDR1 is MDHEN while CDR2 is SYDVKM.

The chain is made from TRBV28 and TRBJ2-3; the D gene assignment is ambiguous. The sequence came from a female donor in good health. CDR3 sequence: CASIGSTDTQYF. The nucleotides are TGTGCCAGCATCGGGTCCACAGATACGCAGTATTTT.